This T cell receptor beta chain was recorded in a study of OX40 agonist ivuxolimab in advanced cancers. Study-wide background: As their treatment, patients were administered ivuxolimab, an agonistic anti-OX40 (CD134) antibody. Study-wide results and limits: At 0.1 to 3.0 mg/kg and by week 6, clonal expansion occurred in CD4+ and CD8+ blood T cells.

Generated by immunoSEQ multiplex PCR, the TCRdb table keeps only in-frame clones and is missing some. This sample has 20,000 or so clones, with approximately 78% found just once. Germline loops: CDR1 SGDLS, CDR2 YYNGEE. This CDR3 has 15 residues. V was clipped by 0 bases and J by 2 bases, with 9 bases between them. This clone ranks as medium-sized. The antigen is unknown. This TCR was sampled from an adult with an advanced solid tumor such as melanoma, head and neck, liver or kidney cancer. V usage is TRBV9 and J usage is TRBJ1-5; D not certain. The sequencing here drew on CD4+ or CD8+ T cells sorted from blood, taken in a trial of the OX40 agonist ivuxolimab. The CDR3 DNA reads as TGTGCCAGCAGCGTAGGGGCAACGGGCAATCAGCCCCAGCATTTT. The encoded protein is CASSVGATGNQPQHF.